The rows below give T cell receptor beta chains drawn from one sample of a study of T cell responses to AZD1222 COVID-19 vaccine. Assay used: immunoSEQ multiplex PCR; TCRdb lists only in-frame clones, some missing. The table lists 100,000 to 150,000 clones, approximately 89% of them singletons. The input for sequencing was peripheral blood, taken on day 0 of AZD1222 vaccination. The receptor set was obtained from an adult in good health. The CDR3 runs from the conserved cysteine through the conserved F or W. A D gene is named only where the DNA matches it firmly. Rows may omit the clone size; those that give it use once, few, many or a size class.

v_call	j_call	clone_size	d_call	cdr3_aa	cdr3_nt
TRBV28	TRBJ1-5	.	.	CASSLFGGREQPQHF	TGTGCCAGCAGTTTATTCGGGGGGAGGGAACAGCCCCAGCATTTT
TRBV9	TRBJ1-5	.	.	CASSVEGSNQPQHF	TGTGCCAGCAGCGTAGAGGGTAGCAATCAGCCCCAGCATTTT
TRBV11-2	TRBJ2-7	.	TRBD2	CASSLGLAIHEQYF	TGTGCCAGCAGCTTGGGACTAGCGATTCACGAGCAGTACTTC
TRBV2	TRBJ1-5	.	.	CASSLQGPNHPQHF	TGTGCCAGCAGTTTACAGGGTCCAAATCACCCCCAGCATTTT
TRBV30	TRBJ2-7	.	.	CAWSKGMGYEQYF	TGTGCCTGGAGTAAAGGGATGGGCTACGAGCAGTACTTC
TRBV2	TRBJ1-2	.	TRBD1	CARGLGQNYGYTF	TGTGCCAGGGGACTGGGACAGAACTATGGCTACACCTTC
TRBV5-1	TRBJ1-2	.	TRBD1	CASSLGNTGGVYGYTF	TGCGCCAGCAGCTTGGGAAACACAGGGGGCGTCTATGGCTACACCTTC
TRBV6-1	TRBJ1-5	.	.	CASSEGFRPSNQPQHF	TGTGCCAGCAGTGAAGGTTTCAGGCCTAGCAATCAGCCCCAGCATTTT
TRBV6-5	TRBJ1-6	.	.	CASSRVSLWDSPLHF	TGTGCCAGCAGTCGCGTCTCTCTGTGGGATTCACCCCTCCACTTT
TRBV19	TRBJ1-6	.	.	CASSSAGRGHSPLHF	TGTGCCAGTAGTAGCGCAGGTCGTGGCCATTCACCCCTCCACTTT
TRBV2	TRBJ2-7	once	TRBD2	CASKKTSGVYEQYF	TGTGCCAGCAAAAAGACTAGCGGGGTCTACGAGCAGTACTTC
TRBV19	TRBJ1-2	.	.	CASTKGGQLFNYGYTF	TGTGCCAGTACCAAGGGGGGGCAGCTCTTCAACTATGGCTACACCTTC
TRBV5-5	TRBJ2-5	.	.	CASSRPTSQETQYF	TGTGCCAGCAGCCGACCGACGAGCCAAGAGACCCAGTACTTC
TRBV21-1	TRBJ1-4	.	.	CASSKGAVEKLFF	TGTGCCAGCAGCAAAGGAGCAGTCGAAAAACTGTTTTTT
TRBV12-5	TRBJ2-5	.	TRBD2	CASGLVPDGSGRVETQYF	TGTGCTAGTGGTTTGGTACCGGATGGTAGCGGGAGGGTAGAGACCCAGTACTTC
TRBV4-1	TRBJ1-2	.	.	CASGGNDGYTF	TGCGCCAGCGGAGGAAATGATGGCTACACCTTC
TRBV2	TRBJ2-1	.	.	CASSEFNNEQFF	TGTGCCAGCAGTGAGTTTAACAATGAGCAGTTCTTC
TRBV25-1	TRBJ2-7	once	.	CASRPSGHSHEQYF	TGTGCCAGCAGGCCCTCTGGACATAGCCACGAGCAGTACTTC
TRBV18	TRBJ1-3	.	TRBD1	CASSPWTGGGRNTIYF	TGTGCCAGCTCGCCGTGGACAGGGGGCGGAAGAAACACCATATATTTT
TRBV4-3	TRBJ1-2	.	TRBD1	CASSQYGQGDYTF	TGCGCCAGCAGCCAATACGGACAGGGGGATTACACCTTC